Detailed here is one T cell receptor (beta chain). Its recognized antigen is unknown. Per-nucleotide qualities are absent, and no much larger clonotype sits a single base away. To demonstrate the VDJtools post-analysis software, TCR beta repertoires were profiled from the peripheral blood of about 13 young patients with multiple sclerosis. The multiple sclerosis patients were children and adolescents ranging in age from roughly 6 to 16 years. This sample was taken from a study of post-analysis software for immune sequencing data (dated by TCRdb to 2015 to 2017). Background on the whole study: The recorded disease courses included relapsing-remitting, secondary progressive and progressive-relapsing multiple sclerosis, and some patients had no subtype annotation. Patient repertoires were compared against 11 to 12 previously published healthy control repertoires from donors aged 6 to 25 years. A subset of samples was prepared in parallel using single-end sample barcoding, then pooled and co-amplified after Illumina adapter ligation.

Libraries were prepared through PCR. TCRdb lists the instrument as Illumina HiSeq 2500. To reduce PCR and sequencing biases, unique molecular identifiers were incorporated into the TCR beta cDNA libraries. Some 500,000 cDNA molecules were obtained for every 1 to 10 million input T cells, so each molecule roughly corresponded to one T cell. The patient libraries were prepared and sequenced with the same protocol used for the earlier healthy control dataset. Samples belonging to the same batch were prepared together, multiplexed and sequenced on a shared HiSeq lane. Turning to the authors' computational methods: MIGEC was used to process the raw barcoded reads, and molecular identifier groups with only a single read were discarded before consensus assembly and CDR3 extraction. VDJtools was used for post-analysis of the clonotype tables, and diversity was normalized by down-sampling every dataset to the size of the smallest sample. Repertoire overlap clustering matched CDR3 amino acid but not nucleotide sequences to correct batch-related cross-sample contamination. TCRdb reanalyzed the raw reads on its own, using fastp at Q25 for trimming and MiXCR for clone calling, and kept in-frame beta chains. Identical CDR3 proteins give one entry, which carries the most common genes and DNA. These V and J calls rely on TCRdb rather than the paper's analysis. The sample contains about half a million distinct CDR3 sequences, around a third of them found a single time. Less than 6% of the sample rests with the top ten.

Per the germline V gene, SGHRS is the CDR1 and YFSETQ is the CDR2. Including cysteine and phenylalanine, the CDR3 has 15 amino acids. Of all the DNA, just the CDR3 is kept, 45 bases in frame from base 1. V ends up 2 bases short and J 5 bases short, with an unmatched junction base count of 7. The paper's findings and limits, for the study overall: Direct clustering with F measure showed strong co-clustering of samples prepared in the same batch, prompting a batch-effect correction. Patients showed significantly higher frequencies than controls for five TRBV segments, among them TRBV5-6, TRBV5-1 and TRBV20-1. Significantly lower normalized Chao1 diversity was found in multiple sclerosis patients than in controls, suggesting substantial peripheral T-cell clonal expansion. The multiple sclerosis patient group was slightly younger than the control group.

The sample consisted of blood. In this chain, TRBV5-1 is recombined with TRBJ2-5; TRBD1 matches 9 bases in the middle. The source is a girl under 18 with multiple sclerosis. The DNA sequence follows: TGCGCCAGCAGCTTACAGGGGGCCGGGGACGAGACCCAGTACTTC. Its coded protein is CASSLQGAGDETQYF.